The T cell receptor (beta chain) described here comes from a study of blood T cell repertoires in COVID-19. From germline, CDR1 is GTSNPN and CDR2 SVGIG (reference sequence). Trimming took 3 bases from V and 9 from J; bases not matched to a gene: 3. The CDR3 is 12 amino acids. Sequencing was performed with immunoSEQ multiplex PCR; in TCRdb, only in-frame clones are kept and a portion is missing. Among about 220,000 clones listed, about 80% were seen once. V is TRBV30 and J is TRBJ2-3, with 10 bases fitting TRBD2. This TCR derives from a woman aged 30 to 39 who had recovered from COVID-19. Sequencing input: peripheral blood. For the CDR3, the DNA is TGTGCCTGGAGCGTTAGCGGGAGGACGCAGTATTTT. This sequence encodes CAWSVSGRTQYF.